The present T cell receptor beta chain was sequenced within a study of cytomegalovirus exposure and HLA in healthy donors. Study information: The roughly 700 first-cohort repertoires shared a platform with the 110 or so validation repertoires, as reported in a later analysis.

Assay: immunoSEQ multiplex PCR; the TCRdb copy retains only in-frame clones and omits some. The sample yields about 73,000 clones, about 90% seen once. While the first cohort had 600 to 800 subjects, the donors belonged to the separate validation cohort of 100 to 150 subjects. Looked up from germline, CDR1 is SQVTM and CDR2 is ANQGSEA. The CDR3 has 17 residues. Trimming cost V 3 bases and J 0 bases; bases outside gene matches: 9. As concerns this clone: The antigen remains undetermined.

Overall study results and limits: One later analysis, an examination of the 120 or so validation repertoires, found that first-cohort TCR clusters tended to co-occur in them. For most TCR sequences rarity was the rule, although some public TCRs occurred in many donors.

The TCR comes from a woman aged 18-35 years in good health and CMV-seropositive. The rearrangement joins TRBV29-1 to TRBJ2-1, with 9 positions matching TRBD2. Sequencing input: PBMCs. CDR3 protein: CSVEYSGSSSSYNEQFF. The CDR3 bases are TGCAGCGTTGAGTATAGCGGGAGTTCGAGCTCCTACAATGAGCAGTTCTTC.